The source of this T cell receptor beta chain is a study of T-cell memory formation after mild COVID-19. TCRdb independently ran MiXCR on the 5' RACE reads; one entry per CDR3 protein. The sample consists of hundreds of thousands of distinct CDR3 sequences, around 30% of them appearing once. Study results and caveats: CD4+ contracting clones were found mainly in CM and EM, and CD8+ ones in EMRA.

Germline V gene sequence: CDR1 SGHRS, CDR2 YFSETQ. Germline trimming cut 2 bases from V and 5 bases from J; bases unmatched to any gene: 8. The CDR3 loop spans 15 amino acids. In its sample, this clonotype was seen many times. Its specificity is unknown. The V gene is TRBV5-1, the J gene TRBJ2-7, with TRBD1 identical over 9 bases. What was sequenced was PBMCs or a T cell subset sorted from them (not recorded which). This TCR was recovered from an adult woman who had mild COVID-19 (a few samples of this study predate the infection). Cell type and time point are not known. For the CDR3, the DNA is TGCGCCAGCAGCTTTTCCGGGGACAGGGCGGACGAGCAGTACTTC. Protein: CASSFSGDRADEQYF.